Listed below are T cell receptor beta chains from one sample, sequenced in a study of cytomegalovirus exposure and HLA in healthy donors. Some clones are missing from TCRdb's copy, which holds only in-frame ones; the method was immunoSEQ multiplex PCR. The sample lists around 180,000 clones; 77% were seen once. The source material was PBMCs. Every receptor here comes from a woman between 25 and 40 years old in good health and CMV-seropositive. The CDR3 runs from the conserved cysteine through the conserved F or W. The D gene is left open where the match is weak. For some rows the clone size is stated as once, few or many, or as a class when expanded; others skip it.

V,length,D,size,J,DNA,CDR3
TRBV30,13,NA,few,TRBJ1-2,TGTGCCTGGAGTGTGGCGGATAACTATGGCTACACCTTC,CAWSVADNYGYTF
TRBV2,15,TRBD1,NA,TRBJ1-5,TGTGCCAGCAGTGCGACAGGGAGGAACAATCAGCCCCAGCATTTT,CASSATGRNNQPQHF
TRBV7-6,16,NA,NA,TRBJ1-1,TGTGCCAGCAGCTACGGACACGGGGGAATGGGCACTGAAGCTTTCTTT,CASSYGHGGMGTEAFF
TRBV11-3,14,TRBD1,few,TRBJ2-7,TGTGCCAGCAGCCGAGGACAGGGGACTGACGAGCAGTACTTC,CASSRGQGTDEQYF
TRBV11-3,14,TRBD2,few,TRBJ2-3,TGTGCCAGCAGCTTTAGCGGGAGCACAGATACGCAGTATTTT,CASSFSGSTDTQYF
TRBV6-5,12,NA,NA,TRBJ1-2,TGTGCCAGCAGTTACGCGGGGGACGGCTACACCTTC,CASSYAGDGYTF
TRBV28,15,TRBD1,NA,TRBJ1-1,TGTGCCAGCACCACGACAGGGGGCCGAGGCACTGAAGCTTTCTTT,CASTTTGGRGTEAFF
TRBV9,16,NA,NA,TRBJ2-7,TGTGCCAGCAGCCCTCCTGGCGGGCTGAGCTCCTACGAGCAGTACTTC,CASSPPGGLSSYEQYF
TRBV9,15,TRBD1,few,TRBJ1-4,TGTGCCAGCAGCGTGGGGACAGGGTCAAGTGAAAAACTGTTTTTT,CASSVGTGSSEKLFF
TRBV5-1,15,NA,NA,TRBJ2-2,TGCGCCAGCAGCTTGACCAACCAGGGAGGCGGGGAGCTGTTTTTT,CASSLTNQGGGELFF
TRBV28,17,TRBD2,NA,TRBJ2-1,TGTGCCAGCAGCCGAGGCGGACTAGCGGTCCCTGGGGATGAGCAGTTCTTC,CASSRGGLAVPGDEQFF
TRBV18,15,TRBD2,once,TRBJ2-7,TGTGCCAGCTCACTGACTAGCGGGACATCCTACGAGCAGTACTTC,CASSLTSGTSYEQYF
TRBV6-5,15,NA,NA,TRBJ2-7,TGTGCCAGCAGTTATCAAGGACTAACAGGATCCGAGCAGTACTTC,CASSYQGLTGSEQYF
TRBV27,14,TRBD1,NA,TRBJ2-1,TGTGCCAGCAGTTTAAGGGGACAGGGCAATGAGCAGTTCTTC,CASSLRGQGNEQFF
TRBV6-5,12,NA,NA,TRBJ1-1,TGTGCCAGCAGTGACCAGGGGACTGAAGCTTTCTTT,CASSDQGTEAFF
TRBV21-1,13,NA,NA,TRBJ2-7,TGTGCCAGCAGCAAAGGCAGTGCCTACGAGCAGTACTTC,CASSKGSAYEQYF
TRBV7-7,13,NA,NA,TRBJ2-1,TGTGCCAGCAGCCCACAGCTATACAATGAGCAGTTCTTC,CASSPQLYNEQFF